Below are 4 T cell receptor beta chains sequenced from a single sample in a study of OX40 agonist ivuxolimab in advanced cancers. The method was the immunoSEQ multiplex PCR assay. TCRdb took this table from immuneACCESS and kept in-frame rearrangements with V and J called. Such tables lack part of the clones; where checked against another copy, unresolved V genes explain under half of the gap, and the rest is unexplained. The sample table holds 75,000 to 95,000 clones, of which 89% were seen once. The top ten constitute less than 12% of the sample. The source was CD4+ or CD8+ T cells sorted from blood, collected in a trial of the OX40 agonist ivuxolimab. Every receptor here comes from an adult with an advanced solid tumor such as melanoma, head and neck, liver or kidney cancer.

The rearrangement joins TRBV19 to TRBJ2-7; tentative D call: TRBD1 (6 bases). The CDR3 has 13 amino acids. V was pared by 4 bases and J by 2 bases, with 9 bases between. The V gene's germline CDR1 is LNHDA and CDR2 SQIVND (reference sequence). The CDR3 region is CASSTDSPYEQYF. The CDR3 nucleotides read TGTGCCAGTAGTACGGACAGTCCCTACGAGCAGTACTTC.

CDR3 amino acids: CASSETGGLGGELFF. The CDR3 DNA reads as TGCGCCAGCAGCGAGACAGGGGGCCTAGGCGGGGAGCTGTTTTTT. The J gene is TRBJ2-2, the V gene TRBV5-1; the match to TRBD1 covers 10 bases. The junction had 7 bases not matched to a gene; V was cut back by 4 bases and J by 7 bases. Germline CDR1 is SGHRS and CDR2 is YFSETQ. The CDR3 extends over 15 amino acids. The full variable domain, its missing parts supplied by reference TRBV5-1 and TRBJ2-2, is KAGVTQTPRYLIKTRGQQVTLSCSPISGHRSVSWYQQTPGQGLQFLFEYFSETQRNKGNFPGRFSGRQFSNSRSEMNVSTLELGDSALYLCASSETGGLGGELFFGEGSRLTVL.

The CDR3 reads CASSTGTGGLYQPQHF. CDR3 in DNA: TGTGCCAGTAGTACTGGGACAGGGGGCTTATATCAGCCCCAGCATTTT. V gene TRBV19 combines with J gene TRBJ1-5; 12 nucleotides agree with TRBD1. Looked up from germline, CDR1 is LNHDA and CDR2 is SQIVND (reference sequence). V lost 4 bases to trimming and J lost 5 bases; unmatched junction nucleotides: 6. The CDR3 consists of 16 residues.

J is TRBJ2-3 and V is TRBV7-9, with 7 bases fitting TRBD1. V was pared by 5 bases and J by 1 base, with 3 bases of the junction left unmatched. Per the germline V gene, CDR1 is SEHNR and CDR2 is FQNEAQ (reference sequence). The CDR3 is 14 amino acids. Here the CDR3 DNA reads TGTGCCAGCAGCGCCGGGACAGGCACAGATACGCAGTATTTT. This sequence encodes CASSAGTGTDTQYF.